A single sample gave rise to the 2 T cell receptor beta chains below, sequenced in a study of identical twins. TCRdb passed the 5' RACE reads through MiXCR, listing each CDR3 protein once. The sample has 1.5 million to 2 million distinct CDR3 sequences; about 32% are singletons. Sequenced: cord blood. These receptors were taken from a newborn girl in good health.

The V call is TRBV19, the J call TRBJ1-2, with no clear D. Germline lookup yields CDR1 LNHDA and CDR2 SQIVND (reference sequence). The V end was cut by 11 bases, the J end by 6 bases, with 16 bases between. The CDR3 loop spans 12 amino acids. CDR3 bases: TGTGCCGGTGGAACCCCACCGGATGGCTACACCTTC. Its translation is CAGGTPPDGYTF.

This clonotype was seen more than once but under ten times. The gene calls are TRBV27 and TRBJ2-1; D remains ambiguous. The CDR3 is 14 amino acids. The germline V gene encodes CDR1 MNHEY and CDR2 SMNVEV (reference sequence). Trimming stripped 3 bases from V and 3 bases from J, with 9 bases between. CDR3 region: CASSLKVGYNEQFF. CDR3 in DNA: TGTGCCAGCAGTTTGAAGGTGGGCTACAATGAGCAGTTCTTC.